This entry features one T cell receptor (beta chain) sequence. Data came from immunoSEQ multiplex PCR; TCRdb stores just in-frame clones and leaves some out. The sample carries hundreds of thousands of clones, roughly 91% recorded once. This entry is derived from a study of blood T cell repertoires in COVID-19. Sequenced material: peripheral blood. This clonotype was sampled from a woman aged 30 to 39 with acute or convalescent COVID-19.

CDR3 protein: CAFLRTGLEEQYF. The CDR3 DNA reads TGTGCCTTCCTGAGGACTGGGTTGGAAGAGCAGTACTTC. The gene calls are TRBV30 and TRBJ2-7; D might be TRBD2 (5 bases). The germline gives CDR1 GTSNPN, CDR2 SVGIG (reference sequence). The CDR3 loop spans 13 amino acids. Trimming cost V 7 bases and J 7 bases, with 20 bases left between them.